These T cell receptor beta chains were read from a single sample in a study of cytomegalovirus exposure and HLA in healthy donors. Profiling relied on immunoSEQ multiplex PCR, and the TCRdb table lists in-frame clones only, not all of them. The sample contains 95,000 to 150,000 clones, about 85% of which appear only once. The sample taken for sequencing was PBMCs. The origin of the receptors is a man younger than 35 in good health and CMV-seropositive. CDR3s leave out the opening cysteine and the closing phenylalanine or tryptophan. Clone size is given for some rows only: seen once, a few or many times, or a class if the clone is expanded.

V: TRBV5-1; size: -; CDR3: ASSLRGQGEKLF
V: TRBV10-1; size: once; CDR3: ASSETGSTEAF
V: TRBV30; size: -; CDR3: AWSVYRGGPYGYT
V: TRBV5-1; size: -; CDR3: ASSLGLAGKDTQY
V: TRBV19; size: -; CDR3: ASNPATGRANNEQF
V: TRBV5-1; size: -; CDR3: ASSLVPSGTYSTDTQY
V: TRBV7-2; size: -; CDR3: ASSLAPSGQGSYEQY
V: TRBV5-1; size: -; CDR3: ASSLAWTGAGNTIY
V: TRBV5-6; size: -; CDR3: ASSLQGELNTEAF
V: TRBV20-1; size: -; CDR3: SARSGTEAF
V: TRBV10-2; size: -; CDR3: ASSDVRDRGELF
V: TRBV11-2; size: -; CDR3: ASSLGLAGGNEQF
V: TRBV30; size: -; CDR3: AWSPTGYEQY
V: TRBV12-5; size: few; CDR3: ASGGGLRYGYT
V: TRBV4-3; size: once; CDR3: ASSQERQGAYNSPLH
V: TRBV7-2; size: -; CDR3: ASSLVGGLNEKLF